Listed here are 32 T cell receptor beta chains from one sample, sequenced in a study of blood T cell repertoires in COVID-19. Profiling relied on immunoSEQ multiplex PCR, and the TCRdb table lists in-frame clones only, not all of them. The sample records 300,000 or so clones, about nine tenths being singletons. The source material was peripheral blood. These receptors were taken from a man aged 45 to 65 with active or convalescent COVID-19.

The rearrangement joins TRBV7-2 to TRBJ2-2; D gene unclear. CDR3 length equals 13 residues. Trimming stripped 1 base from V and 6 bases from J, with 6 bases between. Germline V lookup: CDR1 SGHTA, CDR2 FQGNSA. As DNA, the CDR3 is TGTGCCAGCAGCTTAGTCAGCGCCGGGGAGCTGTTTTTT. Amino acid sequence: CASSLVSAGELFF.

This clone was found a few times. The chain links TRBV12-5 to TRBJ2-1, with 11 bases matching TRBD2. Germline values: CDR1 LGHNT, CDR2 FRNRAP. Losses at the gene ends were 6 bases for V and 3 bases for J; bases not matched to a gene: 7. The CDR3 is 16 residues long. The CDR3 reads CASGRNSGRDYNEQFF. In DNA, the CDR3 is TGTGCTAGTGGCCGCAATAGCGGGAGGGACTACAATGAGCAGTTCTTC.

This clone showed up just a few times. The V and J genes are TRBV6-2 or TRBV6-3 and TRBJ1-5; 7 nucleotides align to TRBD1. V lost 2 bases and J lost 3; bases outside the gene matches: 7. Germline lookup yields CDR1 MNHEY and CDR2 SVGEGT. This CDR3 spans 16 amino acids. Written as DNA, the CDR3 is TGTGCCAGCAGTTACCCCCTCGACAGGGTCAATCAGCCCCAGCATTTT. This translates into CASSYPLDRVNQPQHF.

This clone occurred a few times. The CDR3 reads CASSSYLTGGHSYNEQFF. The CDR3 DNA reads as TGTGCCAGCAGTTCATACCTGACAGGGGGCCACTCCTACAATGAGCAGTTCTTC. This chain uses TRBV27 with TRBJ2-1; 10 positions agree with TRBD1. Germline V CDR1 and CDR2: MNHEY, SMNVEV (reference sequence). With V trimmed by 4 bases and J by 0 bases, 9 bases remained unmatched. CDR3 length: 18 amino acids.

V gene TRBV5-1 combines with J gene TRBJ2-1; D unclear. The CDR3 totals 15 residues. V lost 7 bases and J lost 0, with 14 bases in between. CDR1 is SGHRS, CDR2 YFSETQ, per germline. The CDR3 DNA follows: TGCGCCAGCCGCACGACTGAGTACTCCTACAATGAGCAGTTCTTC. This translates into CASRTTEYSYNEQFF.

V is TRBV28 and J is TRBJ2-7; possible D gene TRBD1, 6 bases. The CDR3 runs to 15 residues. Per the germline V gene, CDR1 is MDHEN and CDR2 is SYDVKM. Trimming removed 4 bases from V and 10 bases from J, with 23 bases in between. The chain's CDR3 is CASSSPSGTLTYQYF. CDR3 nucleotide sequence: TGTGCCAGCAGTTCTCCCTCCGGGACACTTACATACCAGTACTTC.

V usage is TRBV6-1 and J usage is TRBJ2-7; tentatively, D is TRBD1 (6 bases). The V gene lost 0 bases and the J gene lost 3 bases, with 15 bases spanning the gap. Germline V gene lookup returns CDR1 MNHNS and CDR2 SASEGT. The CDR3 extends over 16 amino acids. In DNA form, the CDR3 reads TGTGCCAGCAGTGAAGCTGGCAGGGGCCGGGGCTACGAGCAGTACTTC. Translating it yields CASSEAGRGRGYEQYF.

The chain links TRBV15 to TRBJ1-4, with 7 bases aligning to TRBD1. This CDR3 is built from 16 residues. The V gene's germline CDR1 is LNHNV and CDR2 YYDKDF (reference sequence). V shed 0 bases, J shed 2 bases, and the junction held 3 bases outside the gene matches. The CDR3 coding sequence is TGTGCCACCAGCAGAGATGCAGGGGGGACTAATGAAAAACTGTTTTTT. It yields the protein CATSRDAGGTNEKLFF.

This clone was seen a few times. This sequence joins TRBV11-2 and TRBJ1-6; TRBD1 matches 9 bases. J was trimmed by 7 bases and V by 5 bases; bases with no gene match: 3. CDR1 and CDR2 (germline): SGHAT, FQNNGV. CDR3 size: 14 residues. This chain's CDR3 is CASSPQGANSPLHF. The CDR3 DNA is TGTGCCAGCAGCCCACAGGGGGCCAATTCACCCCTCCACTTT.

V usage is TRBV5-1 and J usage is TRBJ2-5; TRBD2 aligns across 11 bases. Germline V gene data show CDR1 as SGHRS and CDR2 as YFSETQ. This CDR3 region has 16 residues. V lost 4 bases to trimming and J lost 5 bases; unmatched junction nucleotides: 10. CDR3 region: CASSVQPGLAEETQYF. For the CDR3, the DNA is TGCGCCAGCAGCGTCCAACCGGGACTAGCGGAGGAGACCCAGTACTTC.

The J gene is TRBJ2-3, the V gene TRBV5-1; TRBD2 matches at 11 bases. This CDR3 is 16 amino acids long. The germline CDR1 and CDR2 sequences are SGHRS and YFSETQ. The J segment lost 3 bases and the V segment lost 3 bases, leaving 6 bases of the junction unmatched. CDR3 in DNA: TGCGCCAGCAGCTGGCAGACTAGCGGGGCTACAGATACGCAGTATTTT. Translating it yields CASSWQTSGATDTQYF.

This sequence joins TRBV18 and TRBJ2-1, with 9 nucleotides matching TRBD2. V was clipped by 4 bases and J by 8 bases; unmatched bases: 9. The germline gives CDR1 KGHSH, CDR2 LQKENI. There are 15 residues in the CDR3. The CDR3 bases are TGTGCCAGCTCACGTCTAGCGGGACAAACCGATGAGCAGTTCTTC. Residues: CASSRLAGQTDEQFF.

The V gene is TRBV2, the J gene TRBJ2-3; no clear D gene. Germline-derived CDR1 and CDR2 are SNHLY and FYNNEI. Trimming took 6 bases from V and 1 from J, leaving 11 bases between them. The CDR3 is 14 residues long. CDR3 protein: CASRVRLGTDTQYF. CDR3 nucleotide sequence: TGTGCCAGCAGAGTGCGGCTGGGCACAGATACGCAGTATTTT.

This rearrangement joins TRBV18 to TRBJ2-1; TRBD1 might be the D (7 bases). Germline CDR1 KGHSH, CDR2 LQKENI. Deletions cut 0 bases from V and 4 bases from J, with 13 bases between. The CDR3 contains 16 residues. DNA of the CDR3: TGTGCCAGCTCACCACCGAACAGGGGAGGATACAATGAGCAGTTCTTC. Translation: CASSPPNRGGYNEQFF.

This clone was seen a handful of times. The rearrangement uses TRBV2 and TRBJ1-5; D is ambiguous. Germline V gene lookup returns CDR1 SNHLY and CDR2 FYNNEI. The V gene lost 4 bases and the J gene lost 0 bases, with 7 bases spanning the gap. The CDR3 length is 14 residues. The CDR3 sequence: CASSGQLSNQPQHF. CDR3 DNA sequence: TGTGCCAGCAGTGGTCAACTTAGCAATCAGCCCCAGCATTTT.

V gene TRBV7-9 combines with J gene TRBJ2-7, with a possible D match to TRBD1 (6 bases). Germline CDR1 and CDR2: SEHNR and FQNEAQ (reference sequence). V was clipped by 5 bases and J by 2 bases, with 13 bases between them. The CDR3 loop spans 14 amino acids. The CDR3 nucleotides read TGTGCCAGCAGCCCCGGACAGTTTACCTACGAGCAGTACTTC. This encodes CASSPGQFTYEQYF.

The CDR3 DNA is TGTGCCAGCAGTTTATGGTCCGACAGGGGGCCTGGCTACACCTTC. It encodes CASSLWSDRGPGYTF. This chain connects TRBV28 to TRBJ1-2, with 10 bases identical to TRBD1. This CDR3 region has 15 residues. V dropped 0 bases and J dropped 7; count of bases not matched to a gene: 5. The V gene's germline CDR1 is MDHEN and CDR2 SYDVKM.

This chain connects TRBV5-1 to TRBJ1-6; 10 nucleotides align to TRBD1. The CDR3 sequence is 14 residues long. J was trimmed by 8 bases and V by 4 bases; bases with no gene match: 3. In germline, CDR1 is SGHRS, CDR2 YFSETQ. The CDR3 coding sequence is TGCGCCAGCAGCGACGGGACAGGGGATTCACCCCTCCACTTT. It encodes CASSDGTGDSPLHF.

The chain is built from TRBV5-1 and TRBJ2-2; D perhaps matches TRBD1 (5 bases). V lost 1 base, J lost 1 base, and 14 bases lay in between. The CDR3 has 17 residues. The germline CDR1 and CDR2 sequences are SGHRS and YFSETQ. The CDR3 DNA follows: TGCGCCAGCAGCTTGAGAATGGTCGGACAGAACACCGGGGAGCTGTTTTTT. Translated, it gives CASSLRMVGQNTGELFF.

The genes are TRBV11-2 and TRBJ2-3; 14 bases are a match to TRBD2. Germline loops: CDR1 SGHAT, CDR2 FQNNGV. V lost 3 bases and J lost 4; bases outside the gene matches: 6. The CDR3 extends over 17 amino acids. CDR3 sequence (DNA): TGTGCCAGCAGCTTGGCCGGGACTAGCGGGAGATCAGATACGCAGTATTTT. This codes for CASSLAGTSGRSDTQYF.

The chain couples TRBV27 to TRBJ1-6; D ambiguous. The germline V gene encodes CDR1 MNHEY and CDR2 SMNVEV (reference sequence). Deletions cut 6 bases from V and 2 bases from J, with 11 bases between. The CDR3 has 15 amino acids. CDR3 sequence (DNA): TGTGCCAGCAGCCTGGTGAGGGCCTATAATTCACCCCTCCACTTT. Translation: CASSLVRAYNSPLHF.

This chain links TRBV7-9 with TRBJ2-3; D may be TRBD2 (6 bases). The CDR3 extends over 16 amino acids. Trimming took off 3 bases at V and 0 bases at J, with 13 bases between the two ends. Germline V CDR1 and CDR2: SEHNR, FQNEAQ (reference sequence). The DNA of the CDR3 is TGTGCCAGCAGCTTCCCCCTTAGCGGCAGCACAGATACGCAGTATTTT. Protein: CASSFPLSGSTDTQYF.

This sequence joins TRBV28 and TRBJ1-4; no reliable D call. The CDR3 contains 14 residues. Germline CDR1 MDHEN, CDR2 SYDVKM. The germline V and J ends were trimmed by 5 bases and 7 bases, with 14 bases remaining between them. The CDR3: CASSPGMLSEKLFF. CDR3 sequence (DNA): TGTGCCAGCAGTCCCGGGATGTTGAGTGAAAAACTGTTTTTT.

The V call is TRBV28, the J call TRBJ1-3; D gene ambiguous. The length of the CDR3 is 13 residues. Germline V lookup: CDR1 MDHEN, CDR2 SYDVKM. Trimming removed 3 bases from V and 0 bases from J, with 3 bases in between. For the CDR3, the DNA is TGTGCCAGCAGTTTCAACTCTGGAAACACCATATATTTT. This codes for CASSFNSGNTIYF.

The chain has TRBV11-2 and TRBJ2-5; TRBD2 matches 14 bases. Germline V gene data show CDR1 as SGHAT and CDR2 as FQNNGV. The trim removed 5 bases at V and 0 bases at J, leaving 8 bases unmatched. The CDR3 length is 18 residues. The CDR3 DNA sequence: TGTGCCAGCAGCCCCGGACTAGCGGGGGGCCCGTACCAAGAGACCCAGTACTTC. It translates to CASSPGLAGGPYQETQYF.

This clone was counted once. The chain employs TRBV7-9 and TRBJ1-1; D call uncertain. Trimming left V 2 bases short and J 0 bases short, with 13 bases between. Germline V gives CDR1 SEHNR, CDR2 FQNEAQ (reference sequence). The length of the CDR3 is 16 residues. CDR3 region: CASSLISGNLNTEAFF. The CDR3 bases are TGTGCCAGCAGCTTAATCTCCGGGAACTTGAACACTGAAGCTTTCTTT. Full variable domain (outside the CDR3, taken from reference TRBV7-9 and TRBJ1-1): DTGVSQNPRHKITKRGQNVTFRCDPISEHNRLYWYRQTLGQGPEFLTYFQNEAQLEKSRLLSDRFSAERPKGSFSTLEIQRTEQGDSAMYLCASSLISGNLNTEAFFGQGTRLTVV.

The V call is TRBV2, the J call TRBJ1-5; weak D call: TRBD1 (6 bases). The CDR3 is 15 residues long. Trimming removed 3 bases at V and 5 bases at J, with 14 bases between. In germline, CDR1 is SNHLY, CDR2 FYNNEI. The CDR3 loop reads CASSDSGATYQPQHF. The CDR3 nucleotides are TGTGCCAGCAGTGACTCAGGGGCAACGTATCAGCCCCAGCATTTT.

The chain carries TRBV4-2 and TRBJ2-1; 7 bases line up with TRBD2. Germline-derived CDR1 and CDR2 are LGHNA and YNFKEQ. J was trimmed by 9 bases and V by 0 bases; bases with no gene match: 8. The CDR3 runs to 15 residues. CDR3 residues: CASSQEPTLASEQFF. The DNA for the CDR3 is TGTGCCAGCAGCCAAGAACCCACACTAGCGTCTGAGCAGTTCTTC.

About this clone: Other DNA sequences in the same sample also yield this CDR3. The CDR3 bases are TGTGCCAGCAGCGGTAGCGGGAGCTCCTACAATGAGCAGTTCTTC. Translated, it gives CASSGSGSSYNEQFF. The V gene is TRBV5-4, the J gene TRBJ2-1; 9 bases map to TRBD2. Germline trimming cut 4 bases from V and 0 bases from J; bases unmatched to any gene: 2. The germline gives CDR1 SGHNT, CDR2 YYREEE (reference sequence). This CDR3 spans 15 amino acids.

The chain employs TRBV27 and TRBJ2-5; 9 bases map to TRBD1. V lost 5 bases and J lost 4; bases outside the gene matches: 2. The CDR3 spans 13 residues. Per germline, CDR1 MNHEY and CDR2 SMNVEV (reference sequence). CDR3 sequence: CASSKQGAETQYF. The CDR3 DNA is TGTGCCAGCAGTAAACAGGGGGCAGAGACCCAGTACTTC.

The V and J genes are TRBV5-1 and TRBJ2-1, with 9 positions matching TRBD1. The CDR3 covers 16 residues. V gave up 0 bases and J gave up 2 bases; unmatched junction bases: 3. Germline CDR1 is SGHRS and CDR2 is YFSETQ. As DNA, the CDR3 is TGCGCCAGCAGCTTGGCACAGGGGGCGACCTACAATGAGCAGTTCTTC. Translation: CASSLAQGATYNEQFF.

This chain connects TRBV12-3 or TRBV12-4 to TRBJ1-2; 9 bases line up with TRBD1. The CDR3 loop spans 13 amino acids. V trimming: 6 bases; J trimming: 4 bases; junction bases outside the gene matches: 3. Written as DNA, the CDR3 is TGTGCCAGCAGACAGGGGGCCAGCTATGGCTACACCTTC. Translation gives CASRQGASYGYTF.